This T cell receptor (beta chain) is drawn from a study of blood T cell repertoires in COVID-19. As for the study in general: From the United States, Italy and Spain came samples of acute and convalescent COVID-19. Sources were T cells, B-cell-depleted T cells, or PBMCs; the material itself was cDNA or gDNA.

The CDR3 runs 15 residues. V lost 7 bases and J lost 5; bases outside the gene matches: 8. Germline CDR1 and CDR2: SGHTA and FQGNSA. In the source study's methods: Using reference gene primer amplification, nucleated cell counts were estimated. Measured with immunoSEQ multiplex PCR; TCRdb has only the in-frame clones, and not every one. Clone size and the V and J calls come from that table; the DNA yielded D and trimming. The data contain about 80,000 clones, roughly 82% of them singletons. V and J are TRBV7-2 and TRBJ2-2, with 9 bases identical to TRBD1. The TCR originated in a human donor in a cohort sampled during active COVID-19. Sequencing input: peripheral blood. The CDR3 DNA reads TGTGCCAGCAACCTACAGGGGGCAGGGACCGGGGAGCTGTTTTTT. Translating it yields CASNLQGAGTGELFF.